The 17 T cell receptor beta chains presented below share a single source sample, sequenced in a study of blood T cells in healthy people across ages. Then a second PCR, running about 6 to 12 cycles, was carried out with a sample-barcoded 5' primer and a J-beta primer mix. TCRdb recomputed calls from the 5' RACE reads with MiXCR, one row per CDR3 protein. The sample lists approximately 880,000 distinct CDR3 sequences, about 48% seen once, with around 15% in the top ten. Input material: blood. These receptors were collected from a young man in good health.

The CDR3 sequence: CASISSGGRYNEQYF. The DNA of the CDR3 is TGTGCCAGCATTAGTAGCGGGGGTCGCTACAATGAGCAGTACTTC. The chain has TRBV25-1 and TRBJ2-1, with 9 bases that match TRBD2. The end of the DNA fits TRBJ2-7 better, so the J call may be wrong. Germline V lookup: CDR1 MGHDK, CDR2 SYGVNS. CDR3 length: 15 residues.

V gene TRBV5-6 combines with J gene TRBJ1-2; no clear D. The CDR3 contains 13 residues. Trimming took 3 bases from V and 3 from J, leaving 9 bases between them. The V gene's germline CDR1 is SGHDT and CDR2 YYEEEE. The CDR3 DNA reads TGTGCCAGCAGCTCAGACGTGGACTATGGCTACACCTTC. Amino acid sequence: CASSSDVDYGYTF.

This clonotype showed up just a few times. The chain combines TRBV27 with TRBJ1-5, with D hard to call. V was trimmed by 5 bases and J by 7 bases, leaving 18 bases between them. CDR1 and CDR2 from the germline V gene are MNHEY and SMNVEV (reference sequence). CDR3 length: 15 amino acids. CDR3 protein: CASSPDLEPGQPQHF. The CDR3 nucleotides are TGTGCCAGCAGTCCCGATCTCGAACCGGGACAGCCCCAGCATTTT.

The rearrangement links TRBV5-1 to TRBJ1-2; D is perhaps TRBD1 (6 bases). Trimming removed 0 bases from V and 2 bases from J, with 14 bases in between. Germline V gene sequence: CDR1 SGHRS, CDR2 YFSETQ. This CDR3 is built from 16 residues. The CDR3 region is CASSLDGQNKNYGYTF. As DNA, the CDR3 is TGCGCCAGCAGCTTGGACGGACAGAATAAAAACTATGGCTACACCTTC.

DNA of the CDR3: TGTGCCAGCAGTGAAAGGGGATCGGGGGATACGCAGTATTTT. It yields the protein CASSERGSGDTQYF. The chain uses TRBV6-1 and TRBJ2-3, with D possibly being TRBD1 or TRBD2 (5 bases each). Trimming shortened V by 2 bases and J by 6 bases, and 12 bases separated the two germline ends. The CDR3 totals 14 residues. CDR1 MNHNS and CDR2 SASEGT come from the germline V gene.

The chain links TRBV28 to TRBJ2-7; possible D gene TRBD2, 6 bases. The germline CDR1 and CDR2 sequences are MDHEN and SYDVKM. The CDR3 runs 10 residues. The V end lost 10 bases, the J end lost 6 bases, and 10 bases lay between the germline ends. CDR3 nucleotide sequence: TGTGCCACCGGGAGTGGCGAGCAGTACTTC. It encodes CATGSGEQYF. Using reference TRBV28 and TRBJ2-7 for the parts outside the CDR3, the full variable domain is DVKVTQSSRYLVKRTGEKVFLECVQDMDHENMFWYRQDPGLGLRLIYFSYDVKMKEKGDIPEGYSVSREKKERFSLILESASTNQTSMYLCATGSGEQYFGPGTRLTVT.

This clonotype was found once. An end of the junction does not agree with germline; a read error may underlie this. The gene calls are TRBV7-2 and TRBJ1-5; D remains ambiguous. This CDR3 contains 14 residues. The germline gives CDR1 SGHTA, CDR2 FQGNSA. DNA of the CDR3: TGTGCCGGCAGCTCTTTGATTGTCAATCAGCCCCAGCATTTT. Translation gives CAGSSLIVNQPQHF. Full variable domain (remainder filled in from reference TRBV7-2 and TRBJ1-5): GAGVSQSPSNKVTEKGKDVELRCDPISGHTALYWYRQSLGQGLEFLIYFQGNSAPDKSGLPSDRFSAERTGGSVSTLTIQRTQQEDSAVYLCAGSSLIVNQPQHFGDGTRLSIL.

J is TRBJ2-2 and V is TRBV4-3; D unclear. Trimming removed 0 bases at V and 5 bases at J, with 10 bases between. The CDR3 has 15 amino acids. Germline V gene data show CDR1 as LGHNA and CDR2 as YSLEER. In nucleotides, the CDR3 is TGCGCCAGCAGCCAAGAAGGTCGGCAAACCGGGGAGCTGTTTTTT. Encoded protein: CASSQEGRQTGELFF.

In this sample, this clonotype turned up a few times. The rearrangement uses TRBV2 and TRBJ2-5; a possible D gene is TRBD2 (5 bases). The CDR3 has 15 residues. The germline CDR1 and CDR2 sequences are SNHLY and FYNNEI. Trimming took off 6 bases at V and 3 bases at J, with 17 bases between the two ends. CDR3 residues: CASSPEDGTKETQYF. The CDR3 coding sequence is TGTGCCAGCAGCCCGGAGGACGGAACCAAAGAGACCCAGTACTTC.

This rearrangement joins TRBV12-3 or TRBV12-4 to TRBJ2-6; no reliable D call. The V end was cut by 7 bases, the J end by 1 base, with 8 bases between. CDR3 length: 14 amino acids. This chain's CDR3 is CASTPRSGANVLTF. The DNA for the CDR3 is TGTGCCAGCACCCCGAGGTCTGGGGCCAACGTCCTGACTTTC.

This clonotype was detected a few times. V usage is TRBV3-1 and J usage is TRBJ1-1; the D gene is possibly TRBD1 (5 bases). Trimming removed 2 bases from V and 8 bases from J, with 9 bases in between. The length of the CDR3 is 12 residues. Germline loops: CDR1 LGHDT, CDR2 YNNKEL (reference sequence). CDR3 residues: CASSQTGVEAFF. The DNA of the CDR3 is TGTGCCAGCAGCCAAACAGGCGTAGAAGCTTTCTTT.

The rearrangement uses TRBV11-2 and TRBJ2-1; D not certain. The J call may be in error: the DNA end matches TRBJ2-7 better. Germline V lookup: CDR1 SGHAT, CDR2 FQNNGV. The CDR3 is 15 amino acids. CDR3 amino acids: CASSPDSTLYNEQYF. CDR3 in DNA: TGTGCCAGCAGCCCCGACTCTACTCTGTACAATGAGCAGTACTTC.

The chain combines TRBV6-1 with TRBJ2-4; D uncertain. Germline-derived CDR1 and CDR2 are MNHNS and SASEGT. Between the trimmed V and J ends, which lost 6 bases and 5 bases, there was a span of 14 bases. The CDR3 contains 14 residues. This CDR3 reads CASSPSPQENIQYF. CDR3 DNA: TGTGCCAGCAGCCCCTCCCCTCAGGAAAACATTCAGTACTTC.

This clonotype was counted between two and nine times. At one end the junction does not follow the germline gene, possibly because of a read error. The chain couples TRBV12-3 or TRBV12-4 to TRBJ1-2; no firm D call. The CDR3 is 13 residues long. This CDR3 is CASSLSNSYGYAF. The CDR3, as DNA: TGTGCCAGCAGTTTGAGTAATAGCTATGGCTACGCCTTC.

This chain links TRBV6-5 with TRBJ2-5; TRBD2 might be the D (6 bases). CDR1 and CDR2 from the germline V gene are MNHEY and SVGAGI. Trimming removed 5 bases at V and 7 bases at J, with 17 bases between. The CDR3 is made up of 14 amino acids. The CDR3 region has the DNA TGTGCCAGCAGTACTGGACTATCGAGTAGGACCCAGTACTTC. This gives the protein CASSTGLSSRTQYF.

The J gene is TRBJ1-2, the V gene TRBV6-6, with D possibly matching TRBD1 (6 bases). CDR1 MNHNY and CDR2 SVGAGI come from the germline V gene (reference sequence). The germline V and J ends were trimmed by 6 bases and 6 bases, with 20 bases remaining between them. The CDR3 contains 15 residues. The CDR3 protein is CASSYHRVRSNGYTF. CDR3 sequence (DNA): TGTGCCAGCAGCTACCACAGGGTTAGGTCAAATGGCTACACCTTC.

This clonotype has a handful of counts. This sequence joins TRBV18 and TRBJ2-7; perhaps D is TRBD1 or TRBD2 (5 bases each). The CDR3 contains 14 residues. The germline CDR1 and CDR2 sequences are KGHSH and LQKENI. V lost 5 bases and J 0 bases, leaving 11 bases between the germline ends. CDR3 loop: CASSLRDASYEQYF. Written as DNA, the CDR3 is TGTGCCAGCTCATTAAGGGACGCCTCCTACGAGCAGTACTTC. The variable domain in full, completed from reference TRBV18 and TRBJ2-7, reads NAGVMQNPRHLVRRRGQEARLRCSPMKGHSHVYWYRQLPEEGLKFMVYLQKENIIDESGMPKERFSAEFPKEGPSILRIQQVVRGDSAAYFCASSLRDASYEQYFGPGTRLTVT.